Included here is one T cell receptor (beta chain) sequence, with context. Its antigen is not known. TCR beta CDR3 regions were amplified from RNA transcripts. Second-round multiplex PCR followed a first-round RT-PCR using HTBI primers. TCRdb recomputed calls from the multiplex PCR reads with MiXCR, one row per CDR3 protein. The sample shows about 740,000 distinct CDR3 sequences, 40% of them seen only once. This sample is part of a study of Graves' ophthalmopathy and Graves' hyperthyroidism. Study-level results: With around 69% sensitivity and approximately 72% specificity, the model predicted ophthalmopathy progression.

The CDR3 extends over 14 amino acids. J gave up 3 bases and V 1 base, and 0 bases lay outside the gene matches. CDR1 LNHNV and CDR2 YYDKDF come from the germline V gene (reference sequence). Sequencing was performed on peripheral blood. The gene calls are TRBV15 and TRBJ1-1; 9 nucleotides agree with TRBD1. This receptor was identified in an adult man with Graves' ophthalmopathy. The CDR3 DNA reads TGTGCCACCAGCAGAGGACAGGGGGACACTGAAGCTTTCTTT. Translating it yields CATSRGQGDTEAFF.